This T cell receptor (beta chain) was sequenced during a study of human T cells and chemical hapten exposure. Extraction of total RNA was performed on unfractionated whole blood. This clonotype occurred a few times. Individual cDNA molecules each carried unique molecular identifiers attached by the library. TCRdb analysed the 5' RACE reads with MiXCR anew, one entry per CDR3 protein. Of 81,000 or so distinct CDR3 sequences in the sample, roughly 8% were seen once. Losses at the gene ends were 5 bases for V and 3 bases for J; bases not matched to a gene: 6. Germline V gene data show CDR1 as DFQATT and CDR2 as SNEGSKA (reference sequence). CDR3 length: 13 amino acids.

The sequence derives from a male donor in good health. The chain couples TRBV20-1 to TRBJ1-1, with 7 bases that match TRBD1. The CDR3 here is CSASTGVYTEAFF. The CDR3 bases are TGCAGTGCTTCCACAGGGGTTTACACTGAAGCTTTCTTT.